This T cell receptor beta chain was profiled in a study of CD8 T cells in Susac syndrome. TCR beta sequencing was performed on blood CD8+ and CD4+ T cells. Relapsing-remitting disease, either stable or active, was present in the treatment-naive patients who were the multiple sclerosis controls. Bulk CD8+ and CD4+ cells came from magnetic negative isolation; CD8+ TEMRA by FACS. RNA in amounts of about 0.5 to 1 ug was reverse transcribed with random hexamers. The TCR beta CDR3 was amplified by immunoSEQ multiplex PCR across 54 Vbeta, 13 Jbeta. In TCRdb, the immunoSEQ multiplex PCR reads were re-called with MiXCR into one record per CDR3 protein. Of more than 250,000 distinct CDR3 sequences listed, 90% to 95% are singletons. Between the trimmed V and J ends, which lost 2 bases and 4 bases, there was a span of 11 bases. Germline V gene data show CDR1 as MNHEY and CDR2 as SVGEGT. The CDR3 has 14 amino acids.

The sequenced material came from CD4+ T cells from PBMCs. The V call is TRBV6-2 or TRBV6-3, the J call TRBJ1-2; a weak D match, TRBD1 (5 bases). This receptor was taken from a human donor with multiple sclerosis. Written as DNA, the CDR3 is TGTGCCAGCAGTTACGGCACAGGTGCCTATGGCTACACCTTC. Protein product: CASSYGTGAYGYTF.